This T cell receptor (beta chain) derives from a study of T cell responses to AZD1222 COVID-19 vaccine. Study conclusions and caveats: White British people made up most donors, females outnumbered males, and clonal diversity was possibly underestimated. Reportedly, nearly half the spike-specific TCRs target unmutated variant regions.

Sequencing was performed with immunoSEQ multiplex PCR; in TCRdb, only in-frame clones are kept and a portion is missing. Here the sample spans about 140,000 clones, 92% being singletons. This CDR3 is built from 12 residues. V was pared by 4 bases and J by 3 bases, with 4 bases between. Germline CDR1 is MGHDK and CDR2 is SYGVNS. Regarding this clone: Its antigen is not identified.

The sample here was peripheral blood, taken on day 0 of AZD1222 vaccination. This TCR was recovered from an adult in good health. V and J are TRBV25-1 and TRBJ1-5; D not certain. CDR3 nucleotides: TGTGCCAGCAGTGGCAACAATCAGCCCCAGCATTTT. It translates to CASSGNNQPQHF.